This T cell receptor (beta chain) appears in the sequencing data of a study of beta chain features in type 1 diabetes. Every donor had blood drawn once into heparin, approximately 120 mL on average. Expressed TCRB transcripts got sequenced, as all isolated RNA was reverse transcribed. Generated by immunoSEQ multiplex PCR, the TCRdb table keeps only in-frame clones and is missing some. The sample has about 240,000 clones, about 14% seen once. The CDR3 consists of 13 residues. The V gene lost 3 bases and the J gene lost 3 bases, with 11 bases spanning the gap. Germline CDR1 SQVTM, CDR2 ANQGSEA. Study observations and caveats: Shortening of TCRB CDR3s, moderate but significant, appeared in all four CD4+ subsets of Type 1 diabetes patients.

This clone was seen more than once but under ten times. What it binds is not known. This chain uses TRBV29-1 with TRBJ1-1, with a weak D call TRBD1 (5 bases). This sequence was found in a man under 40 with type 1 diabetes. The sequencing input was naive CD4+ T cells from blood. CDR3 amino acids: CSVDLQVYTEAFF. Written as DNA, the CDR3 is TGCAGCGTTGACCTACAGGTGTACACTGAAGCTTTCTTT.